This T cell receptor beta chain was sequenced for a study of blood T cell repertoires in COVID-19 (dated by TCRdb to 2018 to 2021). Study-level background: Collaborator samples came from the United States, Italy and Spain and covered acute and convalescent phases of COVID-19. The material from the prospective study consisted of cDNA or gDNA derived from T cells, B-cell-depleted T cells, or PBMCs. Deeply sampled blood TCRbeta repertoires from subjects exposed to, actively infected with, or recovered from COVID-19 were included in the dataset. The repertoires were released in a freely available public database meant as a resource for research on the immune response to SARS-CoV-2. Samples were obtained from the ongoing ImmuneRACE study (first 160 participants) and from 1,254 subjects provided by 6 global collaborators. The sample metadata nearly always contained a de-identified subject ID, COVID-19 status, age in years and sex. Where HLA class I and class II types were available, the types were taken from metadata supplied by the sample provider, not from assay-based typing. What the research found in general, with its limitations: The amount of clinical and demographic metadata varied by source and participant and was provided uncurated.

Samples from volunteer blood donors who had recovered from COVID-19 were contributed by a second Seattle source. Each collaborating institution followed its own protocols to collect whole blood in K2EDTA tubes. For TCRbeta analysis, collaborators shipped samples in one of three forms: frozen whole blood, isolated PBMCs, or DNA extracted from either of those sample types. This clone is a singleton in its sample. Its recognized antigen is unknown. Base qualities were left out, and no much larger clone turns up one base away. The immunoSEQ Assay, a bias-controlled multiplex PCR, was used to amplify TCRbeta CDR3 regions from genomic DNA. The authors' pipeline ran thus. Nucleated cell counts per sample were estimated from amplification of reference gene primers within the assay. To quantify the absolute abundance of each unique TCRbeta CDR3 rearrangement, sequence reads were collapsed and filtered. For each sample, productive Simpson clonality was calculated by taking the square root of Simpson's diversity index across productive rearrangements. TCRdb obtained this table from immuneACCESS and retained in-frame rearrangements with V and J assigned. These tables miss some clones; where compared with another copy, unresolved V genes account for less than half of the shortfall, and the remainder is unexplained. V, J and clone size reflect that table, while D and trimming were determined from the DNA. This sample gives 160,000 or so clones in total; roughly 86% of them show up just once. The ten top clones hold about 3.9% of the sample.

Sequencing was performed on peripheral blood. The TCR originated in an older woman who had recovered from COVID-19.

The nucleotide sequence is given as TGCGCCAGCAGCTTGTCCCCGACAGGGAGAGGCGAGCAGTACTTC. Its amino acids are CASSLSPTGRGEQYF. The chain links TRBV5-1 with TRBJ2-7; 7 central nucleotides agree with TRBD1. CDR1 and CDR2 were assigned from the germline V gene as SGHRS and YFSETQ. The CDR3, cysteine through phenylalanine, is 15 amino acids long. Here the CDR3 DNA is all that survives: 45 bases in frame from base 1. V has 1 base trimmed and J has 6 bases trimmed; junction bases matching no gene number 10. Supplemented by the reference TRBV5-1 and TRBJ2-7 proteins around the CDR3, the complete variable domain is KAGVTQTPRYLIKTRGQQVTLSCSPISGHRSVSWYQQTPGQGLQFLFEYFSETQRNKGNFPGRFSGRQFSNSRSEMNVSTLELGDSALYLCASSLSPTGRGEQYFGPGTRLTVT.